Listed below are T cell receptor beta chains from one sample, sequenced in a study of T cell repertoires in cytomegalovirus infection. Each CDR3 protein gets one entry after TCRdb re-called the reads with MiXCR. The table records approximately 260,000 distinct CDR3 sequences, roughly a fifth of them present only once. These receptors have no known antigen. Sequencing was performed on cultured PBMCs, taken from culture after CMV antigen stimulation. These receptors originate from a human donor in good health (CMV status not recorded). Some clones in this sample may be carry-over from other donors' samples. Both conserved end residues are part of each CDR3. Each record gives: V gene, J gene, CDR3 protein.

V: TRBV19; J: TRBJ2-2; CDR3: CASSITGTNTGELFF
V: TRBV7-6; J: TRBJ1-1; CDR3: CASSSLRSRSGTEAFF
V: TRBV11-2; J: TRBJ2-7; CDR3: CASRGLRDFYEQYF
V: TRBV12-3/TRBV12-4; J: TRBJ2-1; CDR3: CASSLEVRSPYSNEQFF
V: TRBV7-2; J: TRBJ2-3; CDR3: CASSLAVEPTQYF
V: TRBV7-2; J: TRBJ1-2; CDR3: CASSLEYAPGYTF
V: TRBV7-2; J: TRBJ1-6; CDR3: CASSPRGPYNSPLHF
V: TRBV15; J: TRBJ2-1; CDR3: CATSLAGGPSVNEQFF
V: TRBV7-9; J: TRBJ1-3; CDR3: CATFRNTIYF
V: TRBV20-1; J: TRBJ1-5; CDR3: CSASRPHTSGNQPQHF
V: TRBV7-2; J: TRBJ2-1; CDR3: CASRHLAGAGNEQFF
V: TRBV4-1; J: TRBJ1-1; CDR3: CASSQVSLGGGNTEAFF
V: TRBV28; J: TRBJ2-1; CDR3: CASSLGLVLPNEQFF
V: TRBV6-1; J: TRBJ2-3; CDR3: CASRRTTKGLAGEEGETDTQYF
V: TRBV4-1; J: TRBJ2-1; CDR3: CASSQDPPWGTNYNEQFF
V: TRBV20-1; J: TRBJ1-3; CDR3: CRDEYSFSGNTIYF
V: TRBV7-2; J: TRBJ2-5; CDR3: CASSPPRGLVTQYF
V: TRBV18; J: TRBJ2-7; CDR3: CASSQSPGLYEQYF
V: TRBV6-2/TRBV6-3; J: TRBJ2-3; CDR3: CVSSRSASEDTQYF
V: TRBV4-3; J: TRBJ2-7; CDR3: CASSQEGQGTYEQYF
V: TRBV30; J: TRBJ2-1; CDR3: CAWLGAAGAYEQFF
V: TRBV18; J: TRBJ2-5; CDR3: CASSPPYLGRETQYF
V: TRBV18; J: TRBJ2-7; CDR3: CASSPVGRGNYEQYF
V: TRBV12-3/TRBV12-4; J: TRBJ1-5; CDR3: CASSFFLSRNQPQHF
V: TRBV5-6; J: TRBJ2-5; CDR3: CASSLAGAPRETQYF
V: TRBV6-6; J: TRBJ1-5; CDR3: CASRRYGTGDVVSNQPQHF
V: TRBV7-3; J: TRBJ2-1; CDR3: CASSGQGNRTPNEQFF
V: TRBV7-2; J: TRBJ1-2; CDR3: CASSWNRQTLGLGYTF
V: TRBV7-2; J: TRBJ1-5; CDR3: CASSLVSGSNQPQHF
V: TRBV6-1; J: TRBJ2-1; CDR3: CASSEAGPRSDEQFF
V: TRBV7-2; J: TRBJ2-2; CDR3: CASSTGPGELFF
V: TRBV6-4; J: TRBJ2-1; CDR3: CASRDGTSGYNEQFF
V: TRBV12-3/TRBV12-4; J: TRBJ2-5; CDR3: CASSFRQGGRQETQYF
V: TRBV7-6; J: TRBJ1-1; CDR3: CASNRQNTEAFF
V: TRBV18; J: TRBJ2-3; CDR3: CASSPWGLAGPPGTDTQYF
V: TRBV5-4; J: TRBJ2-1; CDR3: CASSGTSGSSYNEQFF
V: TRBV19; J: TRBJ2-1; CDR3: CAGPPGTSGGQFF
V: TRBV6-4; J: TRBJ1-5; CDR3: CASSPTGDNQPQHF
V: TRBV7-2; J: TRBJ2-1; CDR3: CASSPQTGTNEQFF
V: TRBV24-1; J: TRBJ1-3; CDR3: CATSDPGFNTIYF
V: TRBV6-2/TRBV6-3; J: TRBJ2-3; CDR3: CASSAGVGTPRSTDTQYF
V: TRBV7-2; J: TRBJ2-1; CDR3: CASSFVAGGAYNEQFF